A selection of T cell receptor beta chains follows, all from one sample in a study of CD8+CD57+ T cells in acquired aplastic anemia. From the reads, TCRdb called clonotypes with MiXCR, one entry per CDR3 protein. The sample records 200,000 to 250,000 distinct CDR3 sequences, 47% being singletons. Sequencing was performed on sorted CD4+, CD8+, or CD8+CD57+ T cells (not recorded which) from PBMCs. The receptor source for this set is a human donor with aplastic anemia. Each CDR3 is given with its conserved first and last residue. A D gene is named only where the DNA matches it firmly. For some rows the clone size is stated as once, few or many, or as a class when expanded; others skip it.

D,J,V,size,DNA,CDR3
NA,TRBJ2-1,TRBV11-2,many,TGTGCCAGCAGCTCGGTCCGGGGATGGGAGCAGTTCTTC,CASSSVRGWEQFF
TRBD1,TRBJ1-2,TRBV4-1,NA,TGCGCCAGCAGCCAAGAGGGACAGGGGGGCTACACCTTC,CASSQEGQGGYTF
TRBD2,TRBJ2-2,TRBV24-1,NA,TGTGCCACCAGTGATTTCTATGGACTAGCGGGGGATACCGGGGAGCTGTTTTTT,CATSDFYGLAGDTGELFF
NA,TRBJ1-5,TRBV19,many,TGTGCCAGTAGACATACAGGATATAGCAATCAGCCCCAGCATTTT,CASRHTGYSNQPQHF
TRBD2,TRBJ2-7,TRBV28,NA,TGTGCCAGCAGTCTCACTAGCGGGAGCCCCTCCTACGAGCAGTACTTC,CASSLTSGSPSYEQYF
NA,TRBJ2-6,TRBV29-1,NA,TGCAGCGTAAATTCTGGGGCCAACGTCCTGACTTTC,CSVNSGANVLTF
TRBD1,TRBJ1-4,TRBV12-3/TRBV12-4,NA,TGTGCCAGCAGTTTAGGTGGACAGGCTGAAAAACTGTTTTTT,CASSLGGQAEKLFF
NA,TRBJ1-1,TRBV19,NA,TGTGCCAGTAGTATACCCAACGGGAACATCATGAACACTGAAGCTTTCTTT,CASSIPNGNIMNTEAFF
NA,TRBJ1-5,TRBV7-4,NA,TGTGCCAGCAGCCCATCAACGTGGTCGTTGAGCAATCAGCCCCAGCATTTT,CASSPSTWSLSNQPQHF
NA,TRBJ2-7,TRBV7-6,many,TGTGCCAGCAGCTTACGGATTAGCGAGAGCTCCTACGAGCAGTACTTC,CASSLRISESSYEQYF
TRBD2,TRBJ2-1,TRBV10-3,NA,TGTGCCATCAGTTGGACTAGCGGCCTCCAACAGCGGGAGTCCTACAATGAGCAGTTCTTC,CAISWTSGLQQRESYNEQFF
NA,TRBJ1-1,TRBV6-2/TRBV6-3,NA,TGTGCCAGCAGTTGGGTGGGGGTTGAAGCTTTCTTT,CASSWVGVEAFF
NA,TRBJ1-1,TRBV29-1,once,TGCAGCGTTAACACTGAAGCTTTCTTT,CSVNTEAFF
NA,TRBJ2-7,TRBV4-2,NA,TGTGCCAGCAGCCCGGACACAGGGAGATCCTACGAGCAGTACTTC,CASSPDTGRSYEQYF
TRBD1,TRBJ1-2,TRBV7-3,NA,TGTGCCAGCAGCTTACTACTAGCGGGGACAGGCTATGGCTACACCTTC,CASSLLLAGTGYGYTF
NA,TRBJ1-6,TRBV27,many,TGTGCCAGCAGTTTAGGGGGTTCGAGTAATTCACCCCTCCACTTT,CASSLGGSSNSPLHF
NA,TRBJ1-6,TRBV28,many,TGTGCCAGCAGTTCACAGGTCATTTATAATTCACCCCTCCACTTT,CASSSQVIYNSPLHF
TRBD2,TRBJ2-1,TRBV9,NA,TGTGCCAGCAGCGTAGTGTCGGGGGGGCCCTACAATGAGCAGTTCTTC,CASSVVSGGPYNEQFF
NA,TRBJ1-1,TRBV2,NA,TGTGCCAGCAGGGGGGCCAACACTGAAGCTTTCTTT,CASRGANTEAFF
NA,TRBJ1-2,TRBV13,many,TGTGCCAGCAGCTTAGGACAGGTAGGAGTCTATGGCTACACCTTC,CASSLGQVGVYGYTF
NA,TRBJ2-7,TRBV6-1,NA,TGTGCCAGCAGTGACCACAGCTACGAGCAGTACTTC,CASSDHSYEQYF
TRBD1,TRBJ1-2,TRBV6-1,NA,TGTGCCAGCAGGCCCGGGACAGGGAGCAACTATGGCTACACCTTC,CASRPGTGSNYGYTF
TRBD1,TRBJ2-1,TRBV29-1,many,TGCAGCGCCGAACGAGGACAGGGGGCTTATGAGCAGTTCTTC,CSAERGQGAYEQFF
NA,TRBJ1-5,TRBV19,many,TGTGCCAGTAGTATAGTTACAACTGGGAATCAGCCCCAGCATTTT,CASSIVTTGNQPQHF
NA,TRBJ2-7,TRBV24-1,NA,TGTGCCACCAGTGACCCCCGGGGACACGAGCAGTACTTC,CATSDPRGHEQYF
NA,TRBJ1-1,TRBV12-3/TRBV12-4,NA,TGTGCCAGCAGTTTACGTAGGGGGAAAACTGAAGCTTTCTTT,CASSLRRGKTEAFF
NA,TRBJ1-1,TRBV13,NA,TGTGCCAGCAGCTACAGCGGGGACACTGAAGCTTTCTTT,CASSYSGDTEAFF
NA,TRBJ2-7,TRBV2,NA,TGCGCCAGCAGTGAAGCTCTAGCCCACGAGCAGTGCTTC,CASSEALAHEQCF
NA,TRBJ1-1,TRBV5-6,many,TGTGCCAGCAGGCTAGCAGGGTTCGTAGGCACTGAAGCTTTCTTT,CASRLAGFVGTEAFF
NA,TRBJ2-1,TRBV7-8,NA,TGTGCCAGCAGCCTCGTCCGGCAGGGTCCGTGCAATGAGCAGTTCTTC,CASSLVRQGPCNEQFF
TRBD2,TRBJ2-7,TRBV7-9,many,TGTACCAGCAGAGGCCTAGCGGGCGATACCTACGAGCAGTACTTC,CTSRGLAGDTYEQYF
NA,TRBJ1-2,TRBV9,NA,TGTGCCAGCAGCGAGGGGGTGGGGGTTGGCTACACCTTC,CASSEGVGVGYTF
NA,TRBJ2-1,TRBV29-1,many,TGCAGCGTTGAAGACGGCAAACGGACCTACAATGAGCAGTTCTTC,CSVEDGKRTYNEQFF
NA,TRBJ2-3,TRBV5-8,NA,TGTGCCAGCAGTCAGCTGCAGGGACCAGATACGCAGTATTTT,CASSQLQGPDTQYF
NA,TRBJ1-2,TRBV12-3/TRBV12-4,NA,TGTGCCAGCAGTTCGGCGGGGTATGGCTACACCTTC,CASSSAGYGYTF
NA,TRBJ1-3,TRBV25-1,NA,TGTGCCAGCAGTGAATCAAGGGTAGCGGGAAACACCATATATTTT,CASSESRVAGNTIYF
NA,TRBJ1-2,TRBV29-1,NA,TGCAGTGCGGCTCGAGGGGGGCTGAACTATGGCTACACCTTC,CSAARGGLNYGYTF
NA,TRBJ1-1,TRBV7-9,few,TGTGCCAGCAGCATATCTCTGAGTGGGGCTTTCTTT,CASSISLSGAFF
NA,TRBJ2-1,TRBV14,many,TGTGCCAGCAGCCCTGGGACATACAATGAGCAGTTCTTC,CASSPGTYNEQFF
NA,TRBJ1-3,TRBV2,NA,TGTGCCAGCAGTGTGGTCCAGTCCGGAAACACCATATATTTT,CASSVVQSGNTIYF
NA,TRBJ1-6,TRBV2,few,TGTGCCAGCAGCGGGACATTTGTCGACTCACCCCTCCACTTT,CASSGTFVDSPLHF
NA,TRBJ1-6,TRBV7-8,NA,TGTGCCAGCTCACAGCAGGCTGATTATAATTCACCCCTCCACTTT,CASSQQADYNSPLHF